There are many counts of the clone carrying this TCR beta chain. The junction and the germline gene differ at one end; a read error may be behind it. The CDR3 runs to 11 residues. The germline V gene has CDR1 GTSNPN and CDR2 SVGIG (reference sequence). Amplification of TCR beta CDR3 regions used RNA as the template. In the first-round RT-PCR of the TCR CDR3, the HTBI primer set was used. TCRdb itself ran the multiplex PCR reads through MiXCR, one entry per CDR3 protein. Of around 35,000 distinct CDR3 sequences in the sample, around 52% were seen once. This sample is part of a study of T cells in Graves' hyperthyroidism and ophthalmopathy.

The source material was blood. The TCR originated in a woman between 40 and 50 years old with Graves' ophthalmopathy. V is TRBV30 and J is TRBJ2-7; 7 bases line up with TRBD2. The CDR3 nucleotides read TGTGCCGGGAGCGGGAACTACGAGCAGTACTTC. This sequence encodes CAGSGNYEQYF.